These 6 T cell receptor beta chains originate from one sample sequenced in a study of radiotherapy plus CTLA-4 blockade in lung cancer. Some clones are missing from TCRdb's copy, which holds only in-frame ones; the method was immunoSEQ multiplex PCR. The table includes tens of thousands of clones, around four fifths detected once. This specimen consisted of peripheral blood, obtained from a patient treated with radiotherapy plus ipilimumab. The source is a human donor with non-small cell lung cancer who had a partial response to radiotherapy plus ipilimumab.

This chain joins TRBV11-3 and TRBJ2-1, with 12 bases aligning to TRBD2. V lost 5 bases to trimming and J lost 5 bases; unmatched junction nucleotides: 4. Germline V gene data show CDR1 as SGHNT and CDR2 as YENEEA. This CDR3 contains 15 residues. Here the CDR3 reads CASSARTSGDNEQFF. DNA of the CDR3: TGTGCCAGCAGCGCGCGGACTAGCGGGGACAATGAGCAGTTCTTC.

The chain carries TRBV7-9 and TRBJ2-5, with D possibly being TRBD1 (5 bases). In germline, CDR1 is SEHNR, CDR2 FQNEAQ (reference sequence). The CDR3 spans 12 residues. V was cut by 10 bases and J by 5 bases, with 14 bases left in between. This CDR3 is CATQQASETQYF. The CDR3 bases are TGTGCCACCCAACAGGCCTCGGAGACCCAGTACTTC.

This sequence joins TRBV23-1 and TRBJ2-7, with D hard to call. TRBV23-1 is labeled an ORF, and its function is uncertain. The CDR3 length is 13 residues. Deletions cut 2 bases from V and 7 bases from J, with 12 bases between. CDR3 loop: CASSQRKSREQYF. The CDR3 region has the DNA TGCGCCAGCAGTCAACGAAAATCTCGGGAGCAGTACTTC.

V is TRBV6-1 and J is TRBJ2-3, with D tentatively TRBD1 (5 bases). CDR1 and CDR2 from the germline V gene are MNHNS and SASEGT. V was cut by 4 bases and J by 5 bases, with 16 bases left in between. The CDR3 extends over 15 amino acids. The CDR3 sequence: CASSARGFARDTQYF. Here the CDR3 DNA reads TGTGCCAGCAGTGCTAGGGGATTTGCCAGAGATACGCAGTATTTT.

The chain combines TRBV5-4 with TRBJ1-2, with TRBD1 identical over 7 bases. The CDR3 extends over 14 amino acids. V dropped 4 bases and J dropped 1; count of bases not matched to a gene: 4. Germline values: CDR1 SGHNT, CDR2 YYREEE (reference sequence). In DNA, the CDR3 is TGTGCCAGCAGCGAGGGGGCGGGTAACTATGGCTACACCTTC. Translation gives CASSEGAGNYGYTF.

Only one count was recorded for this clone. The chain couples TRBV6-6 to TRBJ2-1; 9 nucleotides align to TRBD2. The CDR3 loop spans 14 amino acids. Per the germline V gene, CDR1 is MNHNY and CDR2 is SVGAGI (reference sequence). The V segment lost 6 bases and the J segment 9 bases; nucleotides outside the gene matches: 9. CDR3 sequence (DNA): TGTGCCAGCAGCGACAGCGGGGGGAACGTTGAGCAGTTCTTC. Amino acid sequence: CASSDSGGNVEQFF.